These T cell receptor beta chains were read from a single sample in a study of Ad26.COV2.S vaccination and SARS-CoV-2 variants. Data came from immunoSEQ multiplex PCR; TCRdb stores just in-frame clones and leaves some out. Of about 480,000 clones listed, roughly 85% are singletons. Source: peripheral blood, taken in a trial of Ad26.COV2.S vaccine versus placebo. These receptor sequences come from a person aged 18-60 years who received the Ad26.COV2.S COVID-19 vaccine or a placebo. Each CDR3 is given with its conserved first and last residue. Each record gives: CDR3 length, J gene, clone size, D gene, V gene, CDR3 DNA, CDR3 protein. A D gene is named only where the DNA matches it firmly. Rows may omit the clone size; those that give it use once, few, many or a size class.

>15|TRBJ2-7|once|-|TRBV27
TGTGCCAGCAGTCCTAGACAGGATTCCGTCTACGAGCAGTACTTC
CASSPRQDSVYEQYF
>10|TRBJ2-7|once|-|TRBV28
TGTGCCAGCGGGGTCTACGAGCAGTACTTC
CASGVYEQYF
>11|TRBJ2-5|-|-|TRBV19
TGTGCCAGTAGCCTCCAAGAGACCCAGTACTTC
CASSLQETQYF
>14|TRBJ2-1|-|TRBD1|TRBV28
TGTGCCACCTCCGGGACAGGGGTTTTCAATGAGCAGTTCTTC
CATSGTGVFNEQFF
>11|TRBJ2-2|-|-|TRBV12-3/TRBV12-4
TGTGCCATAGATGGTACCGGGGAGCTGTTTTTT
CAIDGTGELFF
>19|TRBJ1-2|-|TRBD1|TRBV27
TGTGCCAGCAGTTCGAACCCTAGAGAGACAGGGGTCTTTCGTAGGGGCTACACCTTC
CASSSNPRETGVFRRGYTF
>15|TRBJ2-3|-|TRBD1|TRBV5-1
TGCGCCAGCAGCAACAGGGGGCAGGGCACAGATACGCAGTATTTT
CASSNRGQGTDTQYF
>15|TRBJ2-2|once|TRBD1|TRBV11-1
TGTGCCAGCAGCTTAGGACAGGGGACGGCCGGGGAGCTGTTTTTT
CASSLGQGTAGELFF
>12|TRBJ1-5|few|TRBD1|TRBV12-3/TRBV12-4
TGTGCCAGCGGGACAGCCTGGGGGCCCCAGCATTTT
CASGTAWGPQHF
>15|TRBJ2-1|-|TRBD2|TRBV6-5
TGTGCCAGCAGTTACGCGGGACTAGCGGACAATGAGCAGTTCTTC
CASSYAGLADNEQFF
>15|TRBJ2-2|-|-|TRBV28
TGTGCCAGCAGCCGACCTCCTAAGAACACCGGGGAGCTGTTTTTT
CASSRPPKNTGELFF
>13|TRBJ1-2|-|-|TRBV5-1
TGCGCCAGCAGCTTGGATGGTCTTTATGGCTACACCTTC
CASSLDGLYGYTF
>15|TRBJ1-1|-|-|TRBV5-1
TGCGCCAGCAGCCCCGCGGGACCGACGGGGACTGAAGCTTTCTTT
CASSPAGPTGTEAFF
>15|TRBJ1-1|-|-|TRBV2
TGTGCCAGCAGTCGGGACCCCCCGTCGGTCACTGAAGCTTTCTTT
CASSRDPPSVTEAFF
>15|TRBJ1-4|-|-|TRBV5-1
TGCGCCAGCAGCCTCGGAAGGTCGACCGGGGAAAAACTGTTTTTT
CASSLGRSTGEKLFF
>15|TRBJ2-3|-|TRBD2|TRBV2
TGTGCCAGCAGTCCCGGGACTAGCGGGACAGATACGCAGTATTTT
CASSPGTSGTDTQYF
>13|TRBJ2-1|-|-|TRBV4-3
TGCGCCAGCAGCCAAGGTCTTTACAATGAGCAGTTCTTC
CASSQGLYNEQFF
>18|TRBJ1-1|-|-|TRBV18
TGTGCCAGCTCACCACGACCCCCTACCGGGGGACGCAACACTGAAGCTTTCTTT
CASSPRPPTGGRNTEAFF
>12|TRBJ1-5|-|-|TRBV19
TGTGCCAGTAGTCTTCTTAATCAGCCCCAGCATTTT
CASSLLNQPQHF
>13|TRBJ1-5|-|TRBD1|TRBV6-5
TGTGCCAGCGGACGACAGGGTCATCAGCCCCAGCATTTT
CASGRQGHQPQHF
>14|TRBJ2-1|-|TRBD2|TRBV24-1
TGTGCCACCAGTGATCGGAGCGGGAGTAATGAGCAGTTCTTC
CATSDRSGSNEQFF
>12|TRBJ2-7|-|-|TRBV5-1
TGCGCCAGCAGCTTGGAGCCCTACGAGCAGTACTTC
CASSLEPYEQYF
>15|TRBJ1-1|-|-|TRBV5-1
TGCGCCAGCAGCGCGACTGGAAAGGTTAACACTGAAGCTTTCTTT
CASSATGKVNTEAFF
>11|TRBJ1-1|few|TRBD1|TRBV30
TGTGCCGGCCTGGGACAGGGTAGAGCTTTCTTT
CAGLGQGRAFF
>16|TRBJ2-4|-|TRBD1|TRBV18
TGTGCCAGCTCACCAACCGGGACAGGGGCTAAAAACATTCAGTACTTC
CASSPTGTGAKNIQYF
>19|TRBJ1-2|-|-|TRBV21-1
TGTGCCAGCAGCAAAAGGGTTTGGCGGGGGTCGCCGGGTAACGATGGCTACACCTTC
CASSKRVWRGSPGNDGYTF
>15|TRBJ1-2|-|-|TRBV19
TGTGCCAGTAGTCTTGTCGGCGGAGGTCACTATGGCTACACCTTC
CASSLVGGGHYGYTF
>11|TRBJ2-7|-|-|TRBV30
TGTGCCTGGAGGGGATCACGGGAGCAGTACTTC
CAWRGSREQYF
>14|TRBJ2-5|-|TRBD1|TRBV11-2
TGTGCCAGCGTCCAAACAGGGGCCGGGGAGACCCAGTACTTC
CASVQTGAGETQYF
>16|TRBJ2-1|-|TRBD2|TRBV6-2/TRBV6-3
TGTGCCAGCAGTTACTCATTAGCGGGAGATGGGAATGAGCAGTTCTTC
CASSYSLAGDGNEQFF
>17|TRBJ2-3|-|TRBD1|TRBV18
TGTGCCAGCCGACAGGGACAGGGCCCACTTAGCACAGATACGCAGTATTTT
CASRQGQGPLSTDTQYF
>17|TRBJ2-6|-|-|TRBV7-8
TGTGCCAGCAGCTTAGCGCATAGCGTGGCCGGGGCCAACGTCCTGACTTTC
CASSLAHSVAGANVLTF
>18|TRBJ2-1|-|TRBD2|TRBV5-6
TGTGCCAGCAGCTATCCGGGACTAGCGGGCAGCTCCTACAATGAGCAGTTCTTC
CASSYPGLAGSSYNEQFF
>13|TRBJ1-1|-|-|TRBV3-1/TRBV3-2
TGTGCCACCGGAAGAGGGGTGAACACTGAAGCTTTCTTT
CATGRGVNTEAFF
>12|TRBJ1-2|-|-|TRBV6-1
TGTGCCAGCAGTGAAGGGATCCGGGGCTACACCTTC
CASSEGIRGYTF
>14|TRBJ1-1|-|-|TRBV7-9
TGTGCCAGCAGCTTAGTGGCAGGGAACACTGAAGCTTTCTTT
CASSLVAGNTEAFF
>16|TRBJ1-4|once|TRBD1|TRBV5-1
TGCGCCAGCGCCGTATCCCGGGACAGGGGTTGGGAAAAACTGTTTTTT
CASAVSRDRGWEKLFF